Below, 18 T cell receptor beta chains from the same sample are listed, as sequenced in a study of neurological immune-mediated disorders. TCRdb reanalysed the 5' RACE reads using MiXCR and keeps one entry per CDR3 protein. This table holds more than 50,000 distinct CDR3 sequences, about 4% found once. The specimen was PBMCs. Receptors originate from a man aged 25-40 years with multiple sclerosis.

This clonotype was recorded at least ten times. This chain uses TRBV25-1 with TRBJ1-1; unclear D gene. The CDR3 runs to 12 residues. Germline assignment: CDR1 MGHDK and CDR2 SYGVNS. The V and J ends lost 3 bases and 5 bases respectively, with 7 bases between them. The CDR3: CASSDSGTEAFF. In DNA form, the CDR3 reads TGTGCCAGCAGTGACTCGGGAACTGAAGCTTTCTTT.

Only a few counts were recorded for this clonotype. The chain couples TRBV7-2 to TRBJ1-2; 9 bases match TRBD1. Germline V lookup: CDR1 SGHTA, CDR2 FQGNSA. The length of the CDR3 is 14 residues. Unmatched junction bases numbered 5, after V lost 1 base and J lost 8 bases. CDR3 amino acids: CASSLENGQGGYTF. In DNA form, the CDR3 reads TGTGCCAGCAGCTTAGAGAACGGACAGGGGGGCTACACCTTC. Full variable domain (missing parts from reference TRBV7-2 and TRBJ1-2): GAGVSQSPSNKVTEKGKDVELRCDPISGHTALYWYRQSLGQGLEFLIYFQGNSAPDKSGLPSDRFSAERTGGSVSTLTIQRTQQEDSAVYLCASSLENGQGGYTFGSGTRLTVV.

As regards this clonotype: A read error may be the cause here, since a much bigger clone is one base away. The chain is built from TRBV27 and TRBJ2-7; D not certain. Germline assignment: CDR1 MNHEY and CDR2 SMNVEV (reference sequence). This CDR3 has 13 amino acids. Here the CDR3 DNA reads TGTGCCCGCAGTTTATTCCCCGCCTACGAGCAGTACTTC. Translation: CARSLFPAYEQYF.

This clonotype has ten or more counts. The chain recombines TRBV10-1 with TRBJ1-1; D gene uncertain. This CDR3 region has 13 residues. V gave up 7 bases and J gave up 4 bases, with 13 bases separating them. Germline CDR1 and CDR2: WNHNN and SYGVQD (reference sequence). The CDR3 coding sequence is TGCGCCAGCACCCCCCGGGGAAGCACTGAAGCTTTCTTT. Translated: CASTPRGSTEAFF.

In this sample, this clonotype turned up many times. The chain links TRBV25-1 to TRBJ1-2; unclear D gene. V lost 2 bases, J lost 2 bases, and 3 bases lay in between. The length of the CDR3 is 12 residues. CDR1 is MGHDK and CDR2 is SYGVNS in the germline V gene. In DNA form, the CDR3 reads TGTGCCAGCAGTGAACAGAACTATGGCTACACCTTC. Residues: CASSEQNYGYTF.

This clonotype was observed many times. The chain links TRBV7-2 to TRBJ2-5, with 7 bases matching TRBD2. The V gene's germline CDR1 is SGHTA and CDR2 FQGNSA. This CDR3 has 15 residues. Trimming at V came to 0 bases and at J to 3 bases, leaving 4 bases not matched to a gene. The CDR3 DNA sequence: TGTGCCAGCAGCTTAGCGACGGCGGGGGAAGAGACCCAGTACTTC. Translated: CASSLATAGEETQYF.

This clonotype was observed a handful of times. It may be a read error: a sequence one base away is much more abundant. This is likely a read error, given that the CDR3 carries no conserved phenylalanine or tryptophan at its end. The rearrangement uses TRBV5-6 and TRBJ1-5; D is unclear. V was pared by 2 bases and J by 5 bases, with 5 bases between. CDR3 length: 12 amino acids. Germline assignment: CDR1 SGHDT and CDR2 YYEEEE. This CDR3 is CASSFVDQPQHI. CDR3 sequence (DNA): TGTGCCAGCAGCTTTGTGGATCAGCCCCAGCATATT.

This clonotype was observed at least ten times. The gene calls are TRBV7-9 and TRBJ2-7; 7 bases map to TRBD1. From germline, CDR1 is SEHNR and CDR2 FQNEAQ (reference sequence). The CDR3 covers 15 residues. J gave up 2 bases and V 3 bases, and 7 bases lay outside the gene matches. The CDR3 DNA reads TGTGCCAGCAGCTTTCCCCGGACAGGTCCCTACGAGCAGTACTTC. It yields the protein CASSFPRTGPYEQYF.

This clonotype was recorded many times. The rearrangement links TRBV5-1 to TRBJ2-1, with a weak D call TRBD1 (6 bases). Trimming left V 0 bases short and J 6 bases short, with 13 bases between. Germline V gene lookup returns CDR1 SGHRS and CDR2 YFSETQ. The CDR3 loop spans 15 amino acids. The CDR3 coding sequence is TGCGCCAGCAGCTTGGAACAGGGTCGAATCAATGAGCAGTTCTTC. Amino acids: CASSLEQGRINEQFF. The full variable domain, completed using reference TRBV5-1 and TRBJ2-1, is KAGVTQTPRYLIKTRGQQVTLSCSPISGHRSVSWYQQTPGQGLQFLFEYFSETQRNKGNFPGRFSGRQFSNSRSEMNVSTLELGDSALYLCASSLEQGRINEQFFGPGTRLTVL.

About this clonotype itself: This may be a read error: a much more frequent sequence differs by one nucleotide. As DNA, the CDR3 is TGTGCCAGCAGCTTACTTGGCACCTGGGAGACCAAGTACTTC. The encoded protein is CASSLLGTWETKYF. The chain recombines TRBV7-2 with TRBJ2-5; possibly TRBD2 for D (5 bases). CDR1 is SGHTA, CDR2 FQGNSA, per germline. This CDR3 is 14 amino acids long.

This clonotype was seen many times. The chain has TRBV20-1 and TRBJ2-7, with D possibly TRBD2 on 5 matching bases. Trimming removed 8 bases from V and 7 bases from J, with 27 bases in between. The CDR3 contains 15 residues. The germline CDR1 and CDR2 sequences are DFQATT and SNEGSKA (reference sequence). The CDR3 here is CSLTGPGLLVREQYF. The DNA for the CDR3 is TGCAGTCTCACCGGCCCGGGGTTGCTTGTTAGGGAGCAGTACTTC.

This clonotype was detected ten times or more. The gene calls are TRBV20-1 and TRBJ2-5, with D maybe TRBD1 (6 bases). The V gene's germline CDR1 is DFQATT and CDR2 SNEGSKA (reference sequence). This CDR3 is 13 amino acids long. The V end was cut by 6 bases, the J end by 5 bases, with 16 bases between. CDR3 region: CSASGQPGETQYF. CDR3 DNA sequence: TGCAGTGCATCCGGACAGCCAGGGGAGACCCAGTACTTC.

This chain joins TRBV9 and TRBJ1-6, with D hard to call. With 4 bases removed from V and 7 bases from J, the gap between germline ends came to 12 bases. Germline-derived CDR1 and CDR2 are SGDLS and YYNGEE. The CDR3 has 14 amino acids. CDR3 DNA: TGTGCCAGCAGCCGGTTCGGGGTAAATTCACCCCTCCACTTT. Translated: CASSRFGVNSPLHF.

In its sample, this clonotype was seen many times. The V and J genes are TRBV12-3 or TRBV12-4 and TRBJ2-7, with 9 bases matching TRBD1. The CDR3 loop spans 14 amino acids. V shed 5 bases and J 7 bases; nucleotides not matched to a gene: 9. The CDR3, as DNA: TGTGCCAGCAGTGCTACGGGACAGGGCATTGAGCAGTACTTC. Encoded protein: CASSATGQGIEQYF.

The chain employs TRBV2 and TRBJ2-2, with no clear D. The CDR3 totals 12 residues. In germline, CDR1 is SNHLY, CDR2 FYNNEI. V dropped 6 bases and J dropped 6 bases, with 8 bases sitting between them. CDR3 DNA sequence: TGTGCCAGCAGGCTCATAGCCGGGGAGCTGTTTTTT. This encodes CASRLIAGELFF. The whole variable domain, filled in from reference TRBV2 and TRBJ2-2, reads EPEVTQTPSHQVTQMGQEVILRCVPISNHLYFYWYRQILGQKVEFLVSFYNNEISEKSEIFDDQFSVERPDGSNFTLKIRSTKLEDSAMYFCASRLIAGELFFGEGSRLTVL.

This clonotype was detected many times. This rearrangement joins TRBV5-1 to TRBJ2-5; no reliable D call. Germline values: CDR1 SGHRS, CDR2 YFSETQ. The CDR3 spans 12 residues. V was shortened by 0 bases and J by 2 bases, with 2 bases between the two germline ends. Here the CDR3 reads CASSLEQETQYF. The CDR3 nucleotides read TGCGCCAGCAGCTTGGAACAAGAGACCCAGTACTTC.

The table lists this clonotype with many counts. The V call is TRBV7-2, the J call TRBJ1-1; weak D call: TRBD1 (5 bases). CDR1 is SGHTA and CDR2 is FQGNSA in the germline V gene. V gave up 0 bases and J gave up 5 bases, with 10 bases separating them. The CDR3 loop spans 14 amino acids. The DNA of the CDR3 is TGTGCCAGCAGCTTAGCTCAGGGAGGAACTGAAGCTTTCTTT. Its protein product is CASSLAQGGTEAFF.

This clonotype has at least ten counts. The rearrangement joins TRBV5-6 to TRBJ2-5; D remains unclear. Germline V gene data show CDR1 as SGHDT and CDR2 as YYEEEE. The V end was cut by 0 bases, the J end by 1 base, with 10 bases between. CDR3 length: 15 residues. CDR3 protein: CASSLGAGSQETQYF. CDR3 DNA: TGTGCCAGCAGCTTGGGGGCCGGTAGCCAAGAGACCCAGTACTTC.